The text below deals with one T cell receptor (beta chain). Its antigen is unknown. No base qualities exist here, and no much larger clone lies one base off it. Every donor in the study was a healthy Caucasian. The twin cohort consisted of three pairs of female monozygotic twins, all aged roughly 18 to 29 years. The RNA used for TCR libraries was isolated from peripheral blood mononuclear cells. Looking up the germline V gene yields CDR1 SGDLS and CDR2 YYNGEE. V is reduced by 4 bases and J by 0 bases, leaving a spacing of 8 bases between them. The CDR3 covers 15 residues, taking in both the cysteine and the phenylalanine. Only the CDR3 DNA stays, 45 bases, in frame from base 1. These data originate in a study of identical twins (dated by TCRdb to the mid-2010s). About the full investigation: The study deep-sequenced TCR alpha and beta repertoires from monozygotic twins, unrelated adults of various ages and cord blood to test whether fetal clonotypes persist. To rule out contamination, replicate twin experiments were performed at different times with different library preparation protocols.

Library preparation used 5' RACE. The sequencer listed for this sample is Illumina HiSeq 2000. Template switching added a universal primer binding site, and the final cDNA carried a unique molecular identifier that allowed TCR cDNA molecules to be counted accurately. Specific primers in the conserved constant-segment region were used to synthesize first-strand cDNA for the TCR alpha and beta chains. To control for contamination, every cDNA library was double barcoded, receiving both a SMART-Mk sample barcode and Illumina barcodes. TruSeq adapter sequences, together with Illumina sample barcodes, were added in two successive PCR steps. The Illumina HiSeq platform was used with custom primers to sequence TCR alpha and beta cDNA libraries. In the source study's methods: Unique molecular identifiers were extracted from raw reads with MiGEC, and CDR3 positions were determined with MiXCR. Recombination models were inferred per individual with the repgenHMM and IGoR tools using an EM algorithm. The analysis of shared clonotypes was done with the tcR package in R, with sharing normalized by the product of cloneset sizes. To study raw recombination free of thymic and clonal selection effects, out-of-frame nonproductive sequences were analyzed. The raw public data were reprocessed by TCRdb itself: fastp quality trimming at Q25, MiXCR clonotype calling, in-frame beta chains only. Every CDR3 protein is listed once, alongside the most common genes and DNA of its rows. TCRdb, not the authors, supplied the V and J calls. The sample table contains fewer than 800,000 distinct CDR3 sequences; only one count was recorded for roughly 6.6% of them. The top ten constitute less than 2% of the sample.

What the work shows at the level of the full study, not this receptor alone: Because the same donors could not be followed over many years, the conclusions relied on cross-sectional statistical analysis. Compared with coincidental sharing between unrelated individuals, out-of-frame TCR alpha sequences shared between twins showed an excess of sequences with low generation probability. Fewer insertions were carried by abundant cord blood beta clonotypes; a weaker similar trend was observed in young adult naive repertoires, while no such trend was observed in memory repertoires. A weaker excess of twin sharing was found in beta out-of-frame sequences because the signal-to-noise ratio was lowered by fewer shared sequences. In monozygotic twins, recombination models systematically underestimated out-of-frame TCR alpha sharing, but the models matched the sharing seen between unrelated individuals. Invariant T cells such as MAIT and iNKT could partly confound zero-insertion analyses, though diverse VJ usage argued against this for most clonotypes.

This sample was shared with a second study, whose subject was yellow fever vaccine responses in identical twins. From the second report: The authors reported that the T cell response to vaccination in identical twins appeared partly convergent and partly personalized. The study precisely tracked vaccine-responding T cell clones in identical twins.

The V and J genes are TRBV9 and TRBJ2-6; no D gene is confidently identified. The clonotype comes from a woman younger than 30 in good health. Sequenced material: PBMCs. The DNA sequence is TGTGCCAGCAGCATTACAGCCTCTGGGGCCAACGTCCTGACTTTC. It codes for CASSITASGANVLTF.